Listed below are T cell receptor beta chains from one sample, sequenced in a study of follicular helper T cells after annual influenza vaccination. Measured with immunoSEQ multiplex PCR; TCRdb has only the in-frame clones, and not every one. The sample carries some 30,000 clones, approximately 80% recorded once. Specimen: CXCR5+ CD38- circulating T follicular helper cells from blood, collected on the day of influenza vaccination. These receptor sequences come from an adult who received the influenza vaccine. The conserved cysteine and the conserved F or W are not part of the CDR3 here. Clone size appears in some rows only: once, few, many, or a class for an expanded clone.

12 | NA | TRBV19 | ASSSGRLTGEQF
12 | NA | TRBV19 | ASSAGQGIYEQY
11 | once | TRBV10-2 | ASSGQVVDEQF
11 | NA | TRBV29-1 | SVEVGGAHGYT
9 | NA | TRBV29-1 | SVGDGETQY
12 | few | TRBV5-1 | ASSPTVSGNTIY
10 | NA | TRBV7-9 | ASSLQNYEQY
15 | NA | TRBV5-1 | ASSFSQGGRATGELF
9 | NA | TRBV11-2 | ASSFYYEQF
14 | NA | TRBV5-1 | ASSLAGTNNQETQY
14 | NA | TRBV5-6 | ASTLYTTGNYYGYT
12 | NA | TRBV5-1 | ASSHGGAGNEQF
14 | NA | TRBV6-1 | ASSEAVGQARSPLH
12 | few | TRBV4-2 | ASGAGNYNSPLH
13 | NA | TRBV2 | ASSEEYRTGRRAF
18 | NA | TRBV5-4 | ASRAGTGRLIGSGANVLT
11 | NA | TRBV6-6 | ASRWDKMSPLH
13 | NA | TRBV11-3 | ASSLGQSPGDEQF
13 | NA | TRBV28 | ASRGSSGRFYEQY
9 | once | TRBV20-1 | RGASNTEAF
13 | NA | TRBV15 | ATSKGVHMNTEAF
12 | NA | TRBV12-5 | ASKTGYGTDTQY
10 | NA | TRBV28 | ASTTVYNEQF
14 | NA | TRBV5-1 | ASSQLPGQANNEQF
12 | few | TRBV2 | ASSSTGGQETQY
12 | NA | TRBV18 | ASSPTSDTDTQY
14 | NA | TRBV27 | ASSLRTSGRTDTQY
15 | NA | TRBV27 | ASSLGTGPQGGYGYT
13 | NA | TRBV19 | ASSPLGTNTGELF
16 | NA | TRBV5-6 | ASSPGLAGVYGTDTQY
12 | NA | TRBV5-4 | ASSLARGDYGYT
9 | NA | TRBV2 | ASSGGQPQH
10 | few | TRBV10-1 | ASSSSLSEQY
13 | NA | TRBV7-2 | ASSLVGGSNQPQH
11 | NA | TRBV6-4 | ASSVSTNQPQH
14 | few | TRBV5-1 | ASSLTGATTNEKLF
14 | once | TRBV5-4 | ASSIPTGTGNSPLH
9 | NA | TRBV20-1 | SARVSTEAF